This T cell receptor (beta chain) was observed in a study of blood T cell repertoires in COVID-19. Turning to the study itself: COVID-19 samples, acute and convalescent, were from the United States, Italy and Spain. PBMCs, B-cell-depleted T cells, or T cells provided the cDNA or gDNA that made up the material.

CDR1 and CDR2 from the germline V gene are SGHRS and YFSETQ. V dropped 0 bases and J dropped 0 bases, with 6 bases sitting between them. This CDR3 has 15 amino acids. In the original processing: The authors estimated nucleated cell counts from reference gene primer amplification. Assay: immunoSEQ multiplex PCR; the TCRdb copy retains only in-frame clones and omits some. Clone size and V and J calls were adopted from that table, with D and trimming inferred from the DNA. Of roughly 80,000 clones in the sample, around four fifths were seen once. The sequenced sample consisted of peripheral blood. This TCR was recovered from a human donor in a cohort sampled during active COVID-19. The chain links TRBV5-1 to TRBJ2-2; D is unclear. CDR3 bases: TGCGCCAGCAGCTTGGGGCCTGCGAACACCGGGGAGCTGTTTTTT. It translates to CASSLGPANTGELFF.